This TCR beta chain was sequenced in a study of blood T cell repertoires in COVID-19. Repertoires were generated with immunoSEQ multiplex PCR, while TCRdb's copy carries only in-frame clones and drops some. This sample carries some 260,000 clones, 70% to 90% of them seen once, and the ten largest clones take about 0.74%. Per germline, CDR1 WSHSY and CDR2 SAAADI. V was pared by 6 bases and J by 8 bases, with 9 bases of the junction left unmatched. The CDR3 has 14 residues. The TCR originated in a woman in her thirties with acute or convalescent COVID-19. This rearrangement joins TRBV10-2 to TRBJ2-2, with 7 positions matching TRBD2. Sequencing input: peripheral blood. The CDR3 loop reads CASRTAGEFGELFF. For the CDR3, the DNA is TGCGCCAGCAGAACGGCGGGAGAGTTTGGGGAGCTGTTTTTT.